This TCR beta chain was identified during a study of graft-versus-host responses after intestinal transplantation. Data came from immunoSEQ multiplex PCR; TCRdb stores just in-frame clones and leaves some out. The sample records some 44,000 clones, about 95% being singletons. J was trimmed by 4 bases and V by 4 bases; bases with no gene match: 12. This CDR3 is 17 amino acids long. CDR1 and CDR2 from the germline V gene are SGHNT and YYREEE (reference sequence). This sequence joins TRBV5-4 and TRBJ2-1, with 9 nucleotides matching TRBD2. The source was PBMCs, collected around 330 days after intestinal transplant. The TCR originated in a human patient who received an intestinal transplant, so some T cells may come from the graft donor. The CDR3 nucleotides read TGTGCCAGCAGCACCCTGCTAGCGGGGCCCCCTTACAATGAGCAGTTCTTC. Translation gives CASSTLLAGPPYNEQFF.